What follows describes a single T cell receptor beta chain. This record comes from a study of blood T cell repertoires in COVID-19. Study as a whole: The United States, Italy and Spain supplied acute and convalescent COVID-19 samples. PBMCs, B-cell-depleted T cells, or T cells provided the cDNA or gDNA that made up the material.

Per the original methods: Reference gene primer amplification yielded estimated nucleated cell counts. Sequencing used immunoSEQ multiplex PCR; TCRdb keeps in-frame clones, though not all of them. Clonal size and the V and J genes are those of that table, whereas D and trimming came from the DNA. The sample lists 100,000 or so clones, over 80% seen once, with roughly 17% in the top ten. CDR1 is SGHTA, CDR2 FQGNSA, per germline. V gave up 5 bases and J gave up 1 base; unmatched junction bases: 6. This CDR3 comprises 16 residues. Sequencing was performed on peripheral blood. J is TRBJ2-1 and V is TRBV7-2, with 9 nucleotides matching TRBD1. The sequence came from a man aged 50-60 years with acute or convalescent COVID-19. CDR3 nucleotide sequence: TGTGCCAGCAGCCAACCAGGACAGGGGTCCTACAATGAGCAGTTCTTC. It translates to CASSQPGQGSYNEQFF.